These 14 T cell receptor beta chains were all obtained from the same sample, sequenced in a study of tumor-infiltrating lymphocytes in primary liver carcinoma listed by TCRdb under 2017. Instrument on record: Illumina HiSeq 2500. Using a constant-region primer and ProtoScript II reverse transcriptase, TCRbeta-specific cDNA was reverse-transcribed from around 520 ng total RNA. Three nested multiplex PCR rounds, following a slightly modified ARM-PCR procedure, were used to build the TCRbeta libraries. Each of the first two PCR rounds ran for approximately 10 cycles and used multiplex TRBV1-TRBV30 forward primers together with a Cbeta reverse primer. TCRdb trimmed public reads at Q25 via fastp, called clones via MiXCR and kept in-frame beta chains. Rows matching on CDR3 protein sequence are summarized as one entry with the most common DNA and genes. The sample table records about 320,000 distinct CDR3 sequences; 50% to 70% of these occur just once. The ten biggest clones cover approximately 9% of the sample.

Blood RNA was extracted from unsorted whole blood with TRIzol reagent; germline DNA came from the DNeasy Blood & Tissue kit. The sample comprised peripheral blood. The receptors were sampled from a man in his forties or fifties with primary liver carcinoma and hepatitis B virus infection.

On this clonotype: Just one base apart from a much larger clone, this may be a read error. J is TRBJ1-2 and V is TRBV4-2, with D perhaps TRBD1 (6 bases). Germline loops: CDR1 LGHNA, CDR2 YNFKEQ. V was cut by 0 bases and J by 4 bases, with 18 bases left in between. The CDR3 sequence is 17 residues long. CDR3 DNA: TGTGCCAGCAGCCAAGATCTTGATCGGGGGCATGCCTATGGCTACACCTTC. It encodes CASSQDLDRGHAYGYTF.

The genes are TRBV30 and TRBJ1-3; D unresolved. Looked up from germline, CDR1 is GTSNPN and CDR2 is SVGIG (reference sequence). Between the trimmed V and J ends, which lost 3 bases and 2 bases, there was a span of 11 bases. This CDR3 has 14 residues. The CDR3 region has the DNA TGTGCCTGGAGCGGCACTTGCGCTGGAAACACCATATATTTT. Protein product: CAWSGTCAGNTIYF.

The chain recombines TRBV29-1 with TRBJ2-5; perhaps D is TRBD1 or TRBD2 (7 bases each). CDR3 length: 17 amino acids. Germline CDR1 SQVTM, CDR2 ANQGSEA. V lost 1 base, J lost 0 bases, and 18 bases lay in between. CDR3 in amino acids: CSVEGREDRPYQETQYF. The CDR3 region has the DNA TGCAGCGTTGAAGGACGGGAGGACAGGCCGTACCAAGAGACCCAGTACTTC.

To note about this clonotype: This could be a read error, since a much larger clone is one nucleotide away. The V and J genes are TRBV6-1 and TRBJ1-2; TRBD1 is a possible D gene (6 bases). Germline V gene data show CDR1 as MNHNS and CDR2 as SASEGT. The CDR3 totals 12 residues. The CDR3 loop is CTISGANYGYTF. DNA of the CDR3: TGTACCATCTCAGGGGCCAACTATGGCTACACCTTC.

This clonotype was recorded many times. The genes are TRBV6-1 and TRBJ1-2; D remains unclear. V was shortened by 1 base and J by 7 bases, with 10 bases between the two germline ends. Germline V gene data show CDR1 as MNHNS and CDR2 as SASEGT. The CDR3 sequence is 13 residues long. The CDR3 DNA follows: TGTGCCAGCAGTGAAGACCCTTCCTCTGGCTACACCTTC. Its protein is CASSEDPSSGYTF.

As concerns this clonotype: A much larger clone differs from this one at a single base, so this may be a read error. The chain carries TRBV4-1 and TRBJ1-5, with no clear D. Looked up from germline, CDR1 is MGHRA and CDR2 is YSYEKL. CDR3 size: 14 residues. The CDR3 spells CASSQDGSNQPKHF. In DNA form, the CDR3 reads TGCGCCAGCAGCCAAGATGGTAGCAATCAGCCCAAGCATTTT.

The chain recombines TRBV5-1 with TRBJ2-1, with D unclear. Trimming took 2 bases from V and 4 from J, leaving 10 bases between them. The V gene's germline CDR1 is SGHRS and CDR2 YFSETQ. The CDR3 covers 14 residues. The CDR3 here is CASSLSGGYNEQFF. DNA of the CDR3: TGCGCCAGCAGCTTAAGTGGCGGATACAATGAGCAGTTCTTC.

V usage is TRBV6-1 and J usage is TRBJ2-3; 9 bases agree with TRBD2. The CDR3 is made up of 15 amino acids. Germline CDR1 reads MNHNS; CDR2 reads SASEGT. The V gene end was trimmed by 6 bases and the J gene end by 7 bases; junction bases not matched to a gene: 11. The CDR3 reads CASRFGTSSAYTQYF. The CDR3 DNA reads TGTGCCAGCAGGTTTGGGACTAGCAGCGCATATACGCAGTATTTT.

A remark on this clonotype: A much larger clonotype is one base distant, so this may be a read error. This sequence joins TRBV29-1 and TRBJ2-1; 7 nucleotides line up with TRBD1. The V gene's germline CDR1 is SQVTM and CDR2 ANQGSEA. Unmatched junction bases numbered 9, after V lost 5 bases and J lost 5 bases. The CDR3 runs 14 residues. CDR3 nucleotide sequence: TGCAGCGTTACCATGACAGGGTTGAACAATGAGCAGTTCTTC. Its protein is CSVTMTGLNNEQFF.

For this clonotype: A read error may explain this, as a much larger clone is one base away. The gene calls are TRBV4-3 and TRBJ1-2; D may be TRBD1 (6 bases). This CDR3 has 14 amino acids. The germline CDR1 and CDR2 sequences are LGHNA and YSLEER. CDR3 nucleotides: TGCGCCAACAGCCAAGAGAGGGGGAGGTATGGCTACACCTTC. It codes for CANSQERGRYGYTF.

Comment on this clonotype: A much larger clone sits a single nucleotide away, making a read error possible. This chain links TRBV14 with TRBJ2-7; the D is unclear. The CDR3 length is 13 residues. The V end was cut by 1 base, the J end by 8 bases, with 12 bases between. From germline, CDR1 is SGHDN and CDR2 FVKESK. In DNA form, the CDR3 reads TGTGCCAGCAGCCAAGGACTGCAACGCAAGCAGTACTTC. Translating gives CASSQGLQRKQYF.

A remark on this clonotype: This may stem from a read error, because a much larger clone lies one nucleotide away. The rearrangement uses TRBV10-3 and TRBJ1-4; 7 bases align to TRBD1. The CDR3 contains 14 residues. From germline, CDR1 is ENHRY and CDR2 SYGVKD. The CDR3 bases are TGTGCCATCAATGAGAGGGACAGTAGTGAAAAACTGTTTTTT. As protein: CAINERDSSEKLFF.

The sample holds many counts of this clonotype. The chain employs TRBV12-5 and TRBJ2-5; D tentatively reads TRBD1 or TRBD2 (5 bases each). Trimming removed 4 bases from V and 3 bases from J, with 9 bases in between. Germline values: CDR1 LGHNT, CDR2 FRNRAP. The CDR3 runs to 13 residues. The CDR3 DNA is TGTGCTAGTGGTTCGGGACGGGAAGAGACCCAGTACTTC. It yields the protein CASGSGREETQYF.

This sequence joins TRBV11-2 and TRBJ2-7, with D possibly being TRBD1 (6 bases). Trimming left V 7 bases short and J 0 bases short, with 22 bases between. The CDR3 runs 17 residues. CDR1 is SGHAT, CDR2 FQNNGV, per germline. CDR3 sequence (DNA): TGTGCCAGCACCAATGAGGGGGTTAGGTGGAGCTCCTACGAGCAGTACTTC. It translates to CASTNEGVRWSSYEQYF.